This T cell receptor beta chain is from a study of T cells expressing NK-cell markers. About the study: Sequencing of TCR beta repertoires drew on sorted CD3+CD56+NKG2C+, CD3+CD56+NKG2C- and CD3+CD56-NKG2C+ T cells.

Germline loops: CDR1 SGDLS, CDR2 YYNGEE. The CDR3 is made up of 14 amino acids. TCRdb reworked the 5' RACE reads into one entry per CDR3 protein, no DNA. The table lists some 150,000 distinct CDR3 sequences. The sample taken for sequencing was blood T cells: a sorted CD56 or NKG2C T cell subset, CD4+ or CD8+ T cells, or bulk PBMC T cells (not recorded which). The chain uses TRBV9 and TRBJ2-1. The source of this sequence is a man between 18 and 35 years old in good health. The chain's CDR3 is CASSVGIVYNEQFF.